This T cell receptor beta chain emerged from a study of Graves' ophthalmopathy and Graves' hyperthyroidism (dated by TCRdb to between 2017 and 2018). Regarding the research as a whole: Hyperthyroidism was defined as stable when no progression to ophthalmopathy occurred within 18 months of follow-up. The study used TCR beta repertoire signatures to distinguish Graves' ophthalmopathy from Graves' hyperthyroidism and to predict progression to ophthalmopathy. In total, 135 blood samples were TCR-sequenced: under 45 ophthalmopathy, around 75 hyperthyroidism and approximately 17 hyperthyroidism-to-ophthalmopathy patients. To explore V-J signatures distinguishing ophthalmopathy from hyperthyroidism, a discovery set of 100 patients (about 41 ophthalmopathy, about 57 stable hyperthyroidism) was enrolled. An independent validation cohort comprised some 18 hyperthyroidism patients and 15 to 17 patients who later progressed from hyperthyroidism to ophthalmopathy. In about 6 hyperthyroidism patients, T-cell repertoires of thyroid tissue and blood were compared. Following sample collection, hyperthyroidism patients were given methimazole at a starting dose of 30 mg daily, and ophthalmopathy patients were given high-dose intravenous methylprednisolone. What the study reported, not specific to this receptor: Sample size was not predetermined statistically, and investigators were not blinded to group allocation. In validation, the model predicted ophthalmopathy progression with about 70% sensitivity and roughly 78% specificity; around twelve predicted patients were CT-confirmed with GO in a median of approximately six months. Among expanded thyroid clonotypes with frequency above 0.001, most also showed up in blood, which suggests that blood repertoires may reflect the thyroid immune response. Ophthalmopathy was separated from stable hyperthyroidism by the 13-signature model with 87.88% sensitivity and 81% to 83% specificity in cross-validation and with 80%/75% in the test set.

The hyperthyroidism patients were 18 to 65 years old and newly diagnosed, with a disease duration of less than 2 months. Patients were excluded if they had other autoimmune diseases, uncontrolled infections, pregnancy or lactation. Clinical symptoms, serum thyroxine, TRAb, thyroid ultrasound and orbital computed tomography were used for diagnosis. Total RNA was extracted using Trizol reagent, and RNA quality was checked on an Agilent 2100 Bioanalyzer. TCR beta CDR3 regions were amplified from RNA transcripts for repertoire sequencing. HTBI primers and the Qiagen OneStep RT-PCR kit were used in a first-round RT-PCR, which was followed by a second-round multiplex PCR, size selection and purification. Sequencing of the libraries was carried out on an Illumina HiSeq2000 in paired-end mode with 100 bp reads. The authors' analysis ran thus. SOAPnuke was used to process the reads, throwing out any read that had adapters, had uncalled bases, had a mean Phred below 15, or lacked an exact constant-primer or identifier match. High-quality paired reads were merged with COPE v1.2.5. Each unique nucleotide sequence was treated as a clonotype, and MiTCR v1.1 was used to align the clonotypes to the IMGT TRB V, D and J references. Analysis was restricted to V-J combinations with a frequency above 0.0001, which covered 98% to 99.2% of repertoires. For each V-J combination, a TCR clonal expansion and chaos score was defined as the ratio of F50 clonal expansion to chaos observed in the TCRdist matrix. Welch's t-statistics and random forest were used to reduce features to some 13 V-J combinations, which were fed into a naive Bayes classifier. The Morisita-Horn index was used to measure how similar the thyroid and blood repertoires were. TCRdb handled the public reads itself, with Q25 trimming in fastp and clone calling in MiXCR, and kept productive beta chains. Each entry merges the rows of one CDR3 protein and shows their most common DNA and genes. What appears here as the V and J calls and clone size reflects TCRdb's work, not the paper's. For this sample the table gives over a million distinct CDR3 sequences, of which approximately 35% were detected only once. Roughly 10% of the sample is in the top ten clones.

Taken from cysteine to phenylalanine, the CDR3 has 16 residues. The sequence is cut down to CDR3 DNA, 48 bases in frame from base 1. The germline V gene specifies SQVTM as CDR1 and ANQGSEA as CDR2. V has 6 bases trimmed and J has 0 bases trimmed; junction bases matching no gene number 7. There are many counts of this clonotype. Its antigen remains undetermined. No base qualities exist here, and no much larger clone lies one base off it. This receptor was taken from an adult man with Graves' hyperthyroidism. Recombination joined TRBV29-1 with TRBJ2-6, with 8 middle bases fitting TRBD1. The specimen sequenced was peripheral blood or thyroid tissue (not recorded which). The sequence in DNA is TGCAGCGTCGGTGGGACAGGTAGCTCTGGGGCCAACGTCCTGACTTTC. It translates as CSVGGTGSSGANVLTF. The CDR3, completed at both ends by the reference TRBV29-1 and TRBJ2-6 genes, gives the full variable domain SAVISQKPSRDICQRGTSLTIQCQVDSQVTMMFWYRQQPGQSLTLIATANQGSEATYESGFVIDKFPISRPNLTFSTLTVSNMSPEDSSIYLCSVGGTGSSGANVLTFGAGSRLTVL.